Below are 16 T cell receptor beta chains sequenced from a single sample in a study of regulatory T cells in long-lasting Graves disease. Building the TCR beta libraries relied on iRepertoire HTBI primers, and CDR3 regions underwent Arm-PCR. TCRdb used MiXCR to reprocess the multiplex PCR reads, holding one entry per CDR3 protein. The data contain approximately 290,000 distinct CDR3 sequences, 20% to 25% of them singletons. The time point here: persistent/refractory GD, antithyroid drugs over 5 years with positive TRAb. PBMCs were the source of the RNA used for TCR sequencing. The specimen was peripheral blood mononuclear cells (PBMCs), collected when the disease was refractory, from a patient treated with antithyroid drugs. These TCRs come from a female donor with Graves disease.

The chain couples TRBV4-3 to TRBJ1-1, with 10 bases lining up with TRBD1. The J segment lost 5 bases and the V segment lost 4 bases, leaving 7 bases of the junction unmatched. CDR1 is LGHNA and CDR2 is YSLEER in the germline V gene. The CDR3 spans 15 residues. CDR3 in DNA: TGCGCCAGCAGCCCGACGGACAGGGGGAGGACTGAAGCTTTCTTT. This codes for CASSPTDRGRTEAFF.

This clonotype was observed at least ten times. The chain recombines TRBV28 with TRBJ1-1; weak D call: TRBD1 (6 bases). This CDR3 has 17 amino acids. V was cut by 4 bases and J by 1 base, with 19 bases left in between. The germline V gene has CDR1 MDHEN and CDR2 SYDVKM. The CDR3: CASSSGQTYSTNTEAFF. CDR3 DNA: TGTGCCAGCAGTTCCGGACAGACGTATAGTACGAACACTGAAGCTTTCTTT.

This clonotype showed up many times. This rearrangement joins TRBV2 to TRBJ1-5; D is perhaps TRBD1 (6 bases). CDR1 and CDR2 (germline): SNHLY, FYNNEI. The CDR3 is 14 amino acids. V was cut by 5 bases and J by 5 bases, with 13 bases left in between. The DNA for the CDR3 is TGTGCCAGCAGTCCACAGGGAGTACATCAGCCCCAGCATTTT. This codes for CASSPQGVHQPQHF.

This clonotype has a handful of counts. The gene calls are TRBV20-1 and TRBJ1-1; a weak D match, TRBD1 (5 bases). Trimming pared 1 base from V and 11 bases from J, leaving 14 bases between. Germline V gene sequence: CDR1 DFQATT, CDR2 SNEGSKA (reference sequence). The CDR3 runs to 12 residues. The CDR3 DNA follows: TGCAGTGCTAGAGTCCCGGCCGGGGCCGCTTTCTTT. Protein sequence: CSARVPAGAAFF.

The table lists this clonotype with many counts. J is TRBJ1-1 and V is TRBV28, with D hard to call. CDR3 length: 16 residues. V was shortened by 5 bases and J by 1 base, with 17 bases between the two germline ends. CDR1 is MDHEN, CDR2 SYDVKM, per germline. CDR3 sequence reads: CASSPPGGARNTEAFF. DNA of the CDR3: TGTGCCAGCAGTCCCCCGGGTGGAGCGCGGAACACTGAAGCTTTCTTT.

The chain has TRBV14 and TRBJ2-7; D remains unclear. Germline V CDR1 and CDR2: SGHDN, FVKESK. The CDR3 is 17 amino acids. Trimming stripped 1 base from V and 2 bases from J, with 18 bases between. The CDR3 DNA follows: TGTGCCAGCAGCCAAGGGGGTAGTGTGTATCATGCCTACGAGCAGTACTTC. As protein: CASSQGGSVYHAYEQYF.

This clonotype showed up just a few times. The chain employs TRBV28 and TRBJ2-6; 10 nucleotides line up with TRBD1. The length of the CDR3 is 18 residues. Germline V lookup: CDR1 MDHEN, CDR2 SYDVKM. With V trimmed by 7 bases and J by 3 bases, 12 bases remained unmatched. CDR3 amino acids: CASTPIFGTGVGANVLTF. The DNA of the CDR3 is TGTGCCAGCACCCCTATTTTTGGGACAGGGGTTGGGGCCAACGTCCTGACTTTC.

The chain combines TRBV12-3 or TRBV12-4 with TRBJ2-7; the D is unclear. V was cut by 5 bases and J by 3 bases, with 11 bases left in between. The CDR3 is 13 amino acids. CDR3 nucleotide sequence: TGTGCCAGCAGTCTCACTATCGGCTACGAGCAGTACTTC. It yields the protein CASSLTIGYEQYF.

Here the CDR3 reads CSASTESEMGHGYTF. CDR3 DNA sequence: TGCAGTGCTTCTACGGAGAGCGAGATGGGGCATGGCTACACCTTC. This chain uses TRBV20-1 with TRBJ1-2; TRBD1 is a possible D gene (5 bases). Per the germline V gene, CDR1 is DFQATT and CDR2 is SNEGSKA (reference sequence). This CDR3 is built from 15 residues. Trimming cost V 5 bases and J 6 bases, with 22 bases left between them.

This clonotype has more than one count but fewer than ten. The chain couples TRBV6-5 to TRBJ1-1, with 9 bases fitting TRBD1. Germline V gene lookup returns CDR1 MNHEY and CDR2 SVGAGI. V gave up 4 bases and J gave up 3 bases; unmatched junction bases: 9. The CDR3 has 16 residues. This CDR3 is CASSSPRGQGHTEAFF. DNA for the CDR3: TGTGCCAGCAGTTCCCCTCGGGGACAGGGCCACACTGAAGCTTTCTTT.

The V gene is TRBV20-1, the J gene TRBJ2-7; 10 bases match TRBD2. The V and J ends lost 5 bases and 0 bases, in that order; junction bases with no gene match: 7. The length of the CDR3 is 15 residues. The germline gives CDR1 DFQATT, CDR2 SNEGSKA (reference sequence). The CDR3 DNA follows: TGCAGTGCTTCTGAGCGGGAGGGCCACTCCTACGAGCAGTACTTC. Residues: CSASEREGHSYEQYF.

This clonotype was observed a few times. The gene calls are TRBV18 and TRBJ2-5; D perhaps matches TRBD2 (5 bases). Germline assignment: CDR1 KGHSH and CDR2 LQKENI. This CDR3 spans 14 amino acids. V was clipped by 3 bases and J by 2 bases, with 10 bases between them. The CDR3 nucleotides are TGTGCCAGCTCACCGGGGAGCCCTCAAGAGACCCAGTACTTC. Translation: CASSPGSPQETQYF.

The chain carries TRBV28 and TRBJ1-6; D gene uncertain. Trimming left V 1 base short and J 6 bases short, with 7 bases between. Germline V CDR1 and CDR2: MDHEN, SYDVKM. This CDR3 spans 14 amino acids. The CDR3 region is CASSLSRSNSPLHF. The CDR3 coding sequence is TGTGCCAGCAGTTTATCCCGGAGTAATTCACCCCTCCACTTT.

This clonotype has more than one count but fewer than ten. The chain uses TRBV18 and TRBJ1-1; TRBD1 might be the D (6 bases). In germline, CDR1 is KGHSH, CDR2 LQKENI. Trimming removed 4 bases at V and 3 bases at J, with 15 bases between. This CDR3 is built from 15 residues. The CDR3 region has the DNA TGTGCCAGCTCACGACTCAGGGGCGCGGACACTGAAGCTTTCTTT. Translation: CASSRLRGADTEAFF.

This clonotype was picked up one time. J is TRBJ2-5 and V is TRBV9; TRBD2 is a possible D gene (6 bases). The V gene's germline CDR1 is SGDLS and CDR2 YYNGEE. This CDR3 region has 15 residues. Trimming took off 4 bases at V and 3 bases at J, with 16 bases between the two ends. The DNA for the CDR3 is TGTGCCAGCAGCCCCGACGCGGGGATCGAAGAGACCCAGTACTTC. Protein product: CASSPDAGIEETQYF.

This clonotype was recorded many times. This chain uses TRBV12-3 or TRBV12-4 with TRBJ1-2, with D tentatively TRBD1 (5 bases). V gave up 5 bases and J gave up 0 bases, with 13 bases separating them. This CDR3 spans 15 amino acids. The CDR3 DNA reads as TGTGCCAGCAGTCTCGGGACGGGAGCTAACTATGGCTACACCTTC. Its protein is CASSLGTGANYGYTF.